What follows is one T cell receptor beta chain and its context. The clone's antigen remains unknown. Qualities for individual bases were not recorded, and no much larger clone is one base off. The method was RT-PCR. TCRdb records Illumina HiSeq 2500 as the sequencer. Using fastp trimming at Q25 and MiXCR clonotype assembly, TCRdb reanalyzed the public sequencing data and kept in-frame beta chains. Each entry merges the rows of one CDR3 protein and shows their most common DNA and genes. This sample comprises hundreds of thousands of distinct CDR3 sequences, 10% to 12% of them detected only once. Of the sample, roughly 9.6% falls within the top ten clones. The CDR3 runs 11 residues from the cysteine to the phenylalanine. Only the CDR3 DNA is retained, 33 bases long and in frame from the first base. CDR1 and CDR2 were assigned from the germline V gene as SQVTM and ANQGSEA. Clipping removes 7 bases from V and 9 bases from J, with 5 as the unmatched junction base count.

The data are from a study of response to subunit inactivated influenza vaccine (dated by TCRdb to the late 2010s). About the full investigation: Deep quantitative profiling of the T cell receptor repertoire was used in the study to follow responses to a trivalent subunit inactivated influenza vaccine. What the research found in general, with its limitations: The authors suggested that each seasonal influenza vaccination may recruit only a limited number of new T cells.

These data also formed part of another study, on T cells expressing NK-cell markers. The second study's paper adds: TCR beta cDNA libraries were made by 5'RACE template switching that added a universal primer site and unique molecular identifiers. TCR beta-chain repertoires were profiled in sorted CD3+CD56+NKG2C+, CD3+CD56+NKG2C- and CD3+CD56-NKG2C+ T-cell subsets from eight donors. Of the eight sequenced donors, seven were found to be HCMV-seropositive and one was found to be HCMV-seronegative. In several experiments an anti-gammadeltaTCR antibody was added to restrict sorting to alphabetaTCR-expressing T cells. In six or seven donors, the dominant CD3+CD56+NKG2C+ clonotypes ranked among the top 10 CD8+ clonotypes, making up roughly 1.0-7.5% of CD8+ T cells. Those dominant clonotypes were again the most abundant among CD3+CD56-NKG2C+ cells in a few donors, at about 25-65%. Whether the expanded NKG2C-expressing T cell clones were specific for HCMV antigens remained unclear. The study sequenced eight donors, all healthy volunteers chosen at random: three men and five women. HCMV serostatus was determined by detecting HCMV-specific IgG in serum with a commercial ELISA kit. Peripheral blood mononuclear cells were isolated from blood by Ficoll density gradient centrifugation. Bulk peripheral blood T-cell repertoires were additionally sequenced from unsorted PBMC for 5 or 6 donors. Synthesis of cDNA was primed from the TCR beta constant segment and was followed by two consecutive PCR amplification steps. The libraries were sequenced on Illumina HiSeq 2000/2500, MiSeq or NextSeq, producing 2 x 150 bp reads. MIGEC was used to demultiplex reads and group reads by UMI, and MiTCR was used to assemble and quantify clonotypes. To exclude erroneous sequences, any TCR cDNA sequence not supported by at least two reads was discarded. Downstream repertoire analysis used the tcR package, and clonotypes were matched across fractions by CDR3 nucleotide sequence plus V segment. VDJmatch was used to annotate antigen specificity against VDJdb, with one amino acid substitution allowed in CDR3.

The rearranged segments are TRBV29-1 and TRBJ2-1; 8 of the junction bases match TRBD1. Source: PBMCs from blood, taken on the day of vaccination. The TCR comes from a man aged 50 to 60 who received an inactivated influenza vaccine. Donor details come from another sample of the same person, matched by shared clones. The CDR3 reads CSGQGAVEQFF. The DNA sequence is given as TGCAGCGGTCAGGGGGCTGTTGAGCAGTTCTTC.